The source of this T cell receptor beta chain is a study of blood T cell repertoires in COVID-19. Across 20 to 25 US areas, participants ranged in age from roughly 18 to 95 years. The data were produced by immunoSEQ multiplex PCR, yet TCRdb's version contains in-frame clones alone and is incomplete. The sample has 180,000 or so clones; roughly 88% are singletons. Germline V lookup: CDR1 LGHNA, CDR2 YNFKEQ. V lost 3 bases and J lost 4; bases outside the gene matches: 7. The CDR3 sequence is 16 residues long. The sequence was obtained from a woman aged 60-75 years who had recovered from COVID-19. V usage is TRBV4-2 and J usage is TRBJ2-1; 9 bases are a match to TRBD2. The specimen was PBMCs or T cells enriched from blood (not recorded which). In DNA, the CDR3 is TGTGCCAGCAGCCAGGAAGCGGGGGGCCAGTACAATGAGCAGTTCTTC. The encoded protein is CASSQEAGGQYNEQFF.